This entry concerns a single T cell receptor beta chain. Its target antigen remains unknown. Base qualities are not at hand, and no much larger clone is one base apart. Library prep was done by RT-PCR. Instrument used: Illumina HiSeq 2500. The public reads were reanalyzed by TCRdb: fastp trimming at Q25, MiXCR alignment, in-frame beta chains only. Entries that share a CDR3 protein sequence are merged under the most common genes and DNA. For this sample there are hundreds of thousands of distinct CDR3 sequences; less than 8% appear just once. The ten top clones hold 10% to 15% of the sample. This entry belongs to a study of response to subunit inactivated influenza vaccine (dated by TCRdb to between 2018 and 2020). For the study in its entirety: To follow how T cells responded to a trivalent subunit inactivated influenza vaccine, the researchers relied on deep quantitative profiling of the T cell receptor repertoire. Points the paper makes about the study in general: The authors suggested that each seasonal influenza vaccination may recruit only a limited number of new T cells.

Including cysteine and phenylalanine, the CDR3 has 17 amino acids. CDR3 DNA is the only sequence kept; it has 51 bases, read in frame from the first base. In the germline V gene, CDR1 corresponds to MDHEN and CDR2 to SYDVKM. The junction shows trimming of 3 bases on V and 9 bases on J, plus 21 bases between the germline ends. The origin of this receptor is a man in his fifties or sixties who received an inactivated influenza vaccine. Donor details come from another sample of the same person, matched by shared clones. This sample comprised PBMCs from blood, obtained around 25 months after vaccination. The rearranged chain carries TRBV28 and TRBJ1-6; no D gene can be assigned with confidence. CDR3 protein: CASSFVGIQTARSPLHF. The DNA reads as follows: TGTGCCAGCAGTTTCGTAGGGATCCAGACCGCTCGTTCACCCCTCCACTTT.